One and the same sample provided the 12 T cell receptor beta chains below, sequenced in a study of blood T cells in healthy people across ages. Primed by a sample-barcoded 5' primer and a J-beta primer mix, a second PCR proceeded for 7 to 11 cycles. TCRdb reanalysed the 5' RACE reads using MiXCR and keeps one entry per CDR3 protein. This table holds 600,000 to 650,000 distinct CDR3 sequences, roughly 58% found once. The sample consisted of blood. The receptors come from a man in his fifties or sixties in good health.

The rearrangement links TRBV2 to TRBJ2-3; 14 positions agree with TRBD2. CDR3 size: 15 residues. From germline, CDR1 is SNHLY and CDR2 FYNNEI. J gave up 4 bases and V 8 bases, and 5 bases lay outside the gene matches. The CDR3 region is CASGTSGGVPDTQYF. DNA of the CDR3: TGTGCCAGCGGGACTAGCGGGGGCGTTCCAGATACGCAGTATTTT.

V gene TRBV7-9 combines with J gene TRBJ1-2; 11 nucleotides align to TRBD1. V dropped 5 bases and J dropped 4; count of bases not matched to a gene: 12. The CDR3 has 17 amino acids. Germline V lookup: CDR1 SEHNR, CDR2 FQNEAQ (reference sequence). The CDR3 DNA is TGTGCCAGCAGCACCGCCGGACAGGGGGCATCTGGCTATGGCTACACCTTC. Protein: CASSTAGQGASGYGYTF.

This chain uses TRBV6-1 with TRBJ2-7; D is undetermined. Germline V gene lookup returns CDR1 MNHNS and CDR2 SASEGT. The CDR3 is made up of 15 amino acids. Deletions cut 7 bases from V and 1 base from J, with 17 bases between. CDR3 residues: CASTAPRFPSYEQYF. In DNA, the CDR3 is TGTGCCAGCACCGCACCCCGCTTTCCTTCCTACGAGCAGTACTTC.

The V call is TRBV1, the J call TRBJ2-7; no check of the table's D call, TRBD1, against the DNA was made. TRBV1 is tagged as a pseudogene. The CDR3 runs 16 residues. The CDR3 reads CTSSQAPQGASYEQYF. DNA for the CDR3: TGCACCAGCAGCCAAGCCCCCCAGGGAGCGTCCTACGAGCAGTACTTC.

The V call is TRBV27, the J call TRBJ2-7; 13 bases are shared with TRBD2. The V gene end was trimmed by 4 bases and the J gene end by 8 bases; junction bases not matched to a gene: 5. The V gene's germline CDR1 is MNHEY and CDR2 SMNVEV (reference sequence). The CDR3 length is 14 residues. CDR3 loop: CASSYTSGGAQQYF. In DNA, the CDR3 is TGTGCCAGCAGTTATACTAGCGGGGGGGCCCAGCAGTACTTC.

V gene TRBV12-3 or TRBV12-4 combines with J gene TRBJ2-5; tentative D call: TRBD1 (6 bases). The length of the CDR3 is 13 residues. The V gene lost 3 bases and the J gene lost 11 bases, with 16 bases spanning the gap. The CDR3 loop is CASSFGDRYEQYF. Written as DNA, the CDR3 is TGTGCCAGCAGTTTCGGTGACAGGTATGAGCAGTACTTC.

As DNA, the CDR3 is TGTGCCAGCAGCTTAGGATCGGGGGGGTACACCTTC. It specifies CASSLGSGGYTF. The chain uses TRBV7-8 and TRBJ1-2, with D tentatively TRBD1 (5 bases). V lost 1 base to trimming and J lost 11 bases, with 11 bases between them. Germline V CDR1 and CDR2: SGHVS, FQNEAQ. The CDR3 covers 12 residues.

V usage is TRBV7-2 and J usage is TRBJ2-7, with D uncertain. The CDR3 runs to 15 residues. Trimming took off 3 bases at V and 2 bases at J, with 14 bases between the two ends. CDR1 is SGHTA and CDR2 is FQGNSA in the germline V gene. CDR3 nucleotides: TGTGCCAGCAGCTTGTCGTTAACCGAAGCCTACGAGCAGTACTTC. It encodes CASSLSLTEAYEQYF. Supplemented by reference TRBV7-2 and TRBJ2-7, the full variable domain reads GAGVSQSPSNKVTEKGKDVELRCDPISGHTALYWYRQSLGQGLEFLIYFQGNSAPDKSGLPSDRFSAERTGGSVSTLTIQRTQQEDSAVYLCASSLSLTEAYEQYFGPGTRLTVT.

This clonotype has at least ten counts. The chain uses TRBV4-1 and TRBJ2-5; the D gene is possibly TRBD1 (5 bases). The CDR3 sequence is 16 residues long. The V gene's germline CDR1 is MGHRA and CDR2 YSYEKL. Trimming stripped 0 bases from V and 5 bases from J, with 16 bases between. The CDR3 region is CASSQDRHRPGETQYF. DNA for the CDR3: TGCGCCAGCAGCCAAGATAGGCACAGACCAGGGGAGACCCAGTACTTC.

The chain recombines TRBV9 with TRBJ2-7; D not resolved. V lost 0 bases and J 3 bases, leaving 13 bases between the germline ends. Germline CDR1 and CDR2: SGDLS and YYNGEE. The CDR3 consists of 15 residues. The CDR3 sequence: CASSVGRTVSYEQYF. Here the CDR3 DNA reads TGTGCCAGCAGCGTAGGGCGGACCGTGAGCTACGAGCAGTACTTC.

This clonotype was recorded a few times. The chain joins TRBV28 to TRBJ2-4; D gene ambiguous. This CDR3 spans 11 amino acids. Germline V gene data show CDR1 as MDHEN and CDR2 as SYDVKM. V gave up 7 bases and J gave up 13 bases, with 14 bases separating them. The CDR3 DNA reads TGTGCCAGCAACTCACTAACGGAGCAGTACTTC. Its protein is CASNSLTEQYF.

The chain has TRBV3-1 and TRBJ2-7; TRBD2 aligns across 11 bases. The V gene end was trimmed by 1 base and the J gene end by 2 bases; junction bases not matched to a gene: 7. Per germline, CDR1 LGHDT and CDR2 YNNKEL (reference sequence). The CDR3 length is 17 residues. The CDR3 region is CASSQGLAGGGTYEQYF. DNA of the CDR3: TGTGCCAGCAGCCAAGGGCTAGCGGGGGGTGGGACCTACGAGCAGTACTTC.